These 4 T cell receptor beta chains were all obtained from the same sample, sequenced in a study of T cell responses to AZD1222 COVID-19 vaccine. Generated by immunoSEQ multiplex PCR, the TCRdb table keeps only in-frame clones and is missing some. The profile shows 150,000 or so clones, roughly nine tenths of them singletons. The sequences come from peripheral blood, collected on day 0 of AZD1222 vaccination. The receptor set was obtained from an adult in good health.

The V gene is TRBV19, the J gene TRBJ2-2; D is unresolved. V lost 3 bases and J 3 bases, leaving 5 bases between the germline ends. The CDR3 runs 13 residues. Germline V lookup: CDR1 LNHDA, CDR2 SQIVND (reference sequence). CDR3 sequence (DNA): TGTGCCAGTAGTATCAAGGACACCGGGGAGCTGTTTTTT. Encoded protein: CASSIKDTGELFF.

This clone was observed a single time. This chain connects TRBV27 to TRBJ2-7, with 7 bases aligning to TRBD1. From germline, CDR1 is MNHEY and CDR2 SMNVEV (reference sequence). This CDR3 region has 14 residues. The V and J ends lost 9 bases and 2 bases, in that order; junction bases with no gene match: 10. CDR3 coding DNA: TGTGCCAGTTCCCTGGACAGGAAAGCCTACGAGCAGTACTTC. Its protein product is CASSLDRKAYEQYF.

The V and J genes are TRBV9 and TRBJ2-3; 10 bases fit TRBD2. J was trimmed by 2 bases and V by 3 bases; bases with no gene match: 3. Germline V lookup: CDR1 SGDLS, CDR2 YYNGEE. The CDR3 spans 15 residues. CDR3 nucleotide sequence: TGTGCCAGCAGCGGAGCGGGAGGGCCCACAGATACGCAGTATTTT. It codes for CASSGAGGPTDTQYF.

The chain joins TRBV6-2 or TRBV6-3 to TRBJ2-7, with 13 bases fitting TRBD2. The ends lost 4 bases at V and 5 bases at J; junction bases unmatched: 8. Germline V gene data show CDR1 as MNHEY and CDR2 as SVGEGT. CDR3 length: 16 amino acids. In DNA form, the CDR3 reads TGTGCCAGCAGTTTCGGACTAGCGGGAGTTTGGGACGAGCAGTACTTC. Residues: CASSFGLAGVWDEQYF.